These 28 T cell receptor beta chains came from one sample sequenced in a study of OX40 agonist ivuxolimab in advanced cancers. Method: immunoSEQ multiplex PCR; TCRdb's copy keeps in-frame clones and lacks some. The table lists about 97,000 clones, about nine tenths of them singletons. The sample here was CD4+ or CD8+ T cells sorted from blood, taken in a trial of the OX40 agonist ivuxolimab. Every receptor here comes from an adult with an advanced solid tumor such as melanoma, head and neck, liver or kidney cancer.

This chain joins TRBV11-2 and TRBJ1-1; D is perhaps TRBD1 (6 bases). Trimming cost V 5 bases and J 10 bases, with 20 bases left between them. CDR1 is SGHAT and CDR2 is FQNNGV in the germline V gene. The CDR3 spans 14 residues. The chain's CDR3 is CASSREGGGLRAFF. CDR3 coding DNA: TGTGCCAGCAGCCGTGAGGGGGGGGGCTTAAGAGCTTTCTTT. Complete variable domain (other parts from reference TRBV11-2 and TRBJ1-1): EAGVAQSPRYKIIEKRQSVAFWCNPISGHATLYWYQQILGQGPKLLIQFQNNGVVDDSQLPKDRFSAERLKGVDSTLKIQPAKLEDSAVYLCASSREGGGLRAFFGQGTRLTVV.

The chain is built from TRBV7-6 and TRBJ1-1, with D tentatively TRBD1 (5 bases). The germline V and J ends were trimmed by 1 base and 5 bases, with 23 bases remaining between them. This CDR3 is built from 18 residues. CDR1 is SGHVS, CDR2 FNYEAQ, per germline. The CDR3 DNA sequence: TGTGCCAGCAGCTTAGTAGTGGGGTCGGGAGGGGAAGTTACTGAAGCTTTCTTT. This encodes CASSLVVGSGGEVTEAFF.

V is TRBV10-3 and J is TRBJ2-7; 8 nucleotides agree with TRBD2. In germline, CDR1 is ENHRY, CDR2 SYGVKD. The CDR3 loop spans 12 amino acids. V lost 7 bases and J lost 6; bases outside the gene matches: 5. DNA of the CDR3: TGTGCCATCAAAGGCGGGGGGTCCGAGCAGTACTTC. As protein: CAIKGGGSEQYF.

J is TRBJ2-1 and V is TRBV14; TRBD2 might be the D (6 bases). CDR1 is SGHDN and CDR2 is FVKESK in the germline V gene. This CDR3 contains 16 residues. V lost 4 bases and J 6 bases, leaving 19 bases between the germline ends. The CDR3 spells CASSLKTRLSFNEQFF. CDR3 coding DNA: TGTGCCAGCAGCCTCAAGACTAGGTTATCTTTCAATGAGCAGTTCTTC.

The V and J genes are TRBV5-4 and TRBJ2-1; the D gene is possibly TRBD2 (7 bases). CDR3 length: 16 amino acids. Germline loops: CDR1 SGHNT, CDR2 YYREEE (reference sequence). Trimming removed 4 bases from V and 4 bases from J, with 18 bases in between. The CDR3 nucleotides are TGTGCCAGCAGCCCTCCGGGGGCTAGCGGTTACAATGAGCAGTTCTTC. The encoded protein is CASSPPGASGYNEQFF.

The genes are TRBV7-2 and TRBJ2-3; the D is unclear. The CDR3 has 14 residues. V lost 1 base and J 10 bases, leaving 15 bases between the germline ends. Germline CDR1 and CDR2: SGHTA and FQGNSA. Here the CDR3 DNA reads TGTGCCAGCAGCTTAGATTGGTCTGACCCCCCGCAGTATTTT. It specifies CASSLDWSDPPQYF.

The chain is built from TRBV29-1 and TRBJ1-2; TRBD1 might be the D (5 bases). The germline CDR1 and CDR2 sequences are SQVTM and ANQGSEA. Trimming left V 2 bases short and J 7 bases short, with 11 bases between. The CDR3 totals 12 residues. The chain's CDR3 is CSVESGVGGYTF. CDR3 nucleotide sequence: TGCAGCGTTGAATCGGGGGTTGGTGGCTACACCTTC.

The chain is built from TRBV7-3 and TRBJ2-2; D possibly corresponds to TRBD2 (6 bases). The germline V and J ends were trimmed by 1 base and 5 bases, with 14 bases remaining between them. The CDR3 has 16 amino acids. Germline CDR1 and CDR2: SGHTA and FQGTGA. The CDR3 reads CASSLRGRSPTGELFF. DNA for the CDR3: TGTGCCAGCAGCTTAAGGGGGAGGAGCCCGACCGGGGAGCTGTTTTTT.

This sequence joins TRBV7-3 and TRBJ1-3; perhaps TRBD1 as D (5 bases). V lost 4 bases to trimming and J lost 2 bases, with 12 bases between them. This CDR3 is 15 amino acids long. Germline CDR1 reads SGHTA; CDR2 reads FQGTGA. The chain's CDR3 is CASSSQGTAGNTIYF. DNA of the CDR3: TGTGCCAGCAGCTCCCAGGGTACGGCTGGAAACACCATATATTTT.

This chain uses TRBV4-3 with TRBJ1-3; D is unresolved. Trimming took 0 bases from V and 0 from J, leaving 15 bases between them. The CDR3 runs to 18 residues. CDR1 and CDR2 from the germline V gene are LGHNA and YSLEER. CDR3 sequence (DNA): TGCGCCAGCAGCCAAGATACGAAGGGTACTTTCTCTGGAAACACCATATATTTT. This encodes CASSQDTKGTFSGNTIYF.

The CDR3 coding sequence is TGTGCCAGCAGGTACGAGGGAGGGAACATTCAGTACTTC. It is translated as CASRYEGGNIQYF. The gene calls are TRBV2 and TRBJ2-4, with 7 bases identical to TRBD2. Germline assignment: CDR1 SNHLY and CDR2 FYNNEI. The CDR3 consists of 13 residues. V dropped 6 bases and J dropped 7; count of bases not matched to a gene: 6. Based on the CDR3 plus reference TRBV2 and TRBJ2-4, the full variable domain is EPEVTQTPSHQVTQMGQEVILRCVPISNHLYFYWYRQILGQKVEFLVSFYNNEISEKSEIFDDQFSVERPDGSNFTLKIRSTKLEDSAMYFCASRYEGGNIQYFGAGTRLSVL.

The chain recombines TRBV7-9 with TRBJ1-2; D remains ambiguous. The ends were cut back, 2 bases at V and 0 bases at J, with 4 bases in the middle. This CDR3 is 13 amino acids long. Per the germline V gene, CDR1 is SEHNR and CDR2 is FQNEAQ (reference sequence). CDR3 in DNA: TGTGCCAGCAGCTTAAATTCTAACTATGGCTACACCTTC. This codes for CASSLNSNYGYTF.

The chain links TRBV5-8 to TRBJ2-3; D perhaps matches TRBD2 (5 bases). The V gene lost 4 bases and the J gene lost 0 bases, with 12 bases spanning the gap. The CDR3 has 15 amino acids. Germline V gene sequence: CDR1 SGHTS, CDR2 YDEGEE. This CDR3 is CASSLGRASTDTQYF. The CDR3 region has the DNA TGTGCCAGCAGCCTAGGGCGGGCTAGCACAGATACGCAGTATTTT.

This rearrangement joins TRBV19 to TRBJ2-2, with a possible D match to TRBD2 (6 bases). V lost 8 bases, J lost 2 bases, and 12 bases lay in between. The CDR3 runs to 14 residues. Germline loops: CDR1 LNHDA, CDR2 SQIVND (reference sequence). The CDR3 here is CASHIGGNTGELFF. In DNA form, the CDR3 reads TGTGCCAGTCACATCGGGGGTAACACCGGGGAGCTGTTTTTT.

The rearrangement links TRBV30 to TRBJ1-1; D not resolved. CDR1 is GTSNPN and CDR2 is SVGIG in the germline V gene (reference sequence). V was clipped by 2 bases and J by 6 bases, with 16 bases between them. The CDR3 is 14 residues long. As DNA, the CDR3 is TGTGCCTGGAGTAAGGGTGCGCAAAGTCCTGAAGCTTTCTTT. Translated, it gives CAWSKGAQSPEAFF.

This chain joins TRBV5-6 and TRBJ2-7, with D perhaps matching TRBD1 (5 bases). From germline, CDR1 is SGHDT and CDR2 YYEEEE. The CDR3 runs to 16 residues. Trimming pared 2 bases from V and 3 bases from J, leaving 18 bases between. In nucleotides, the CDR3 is TGTGCCAGCAGCTTAGACGTAGGCAGGGTGGTCTACGAGCAGTACTTC. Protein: CASSLDVGRVVYEQYF.

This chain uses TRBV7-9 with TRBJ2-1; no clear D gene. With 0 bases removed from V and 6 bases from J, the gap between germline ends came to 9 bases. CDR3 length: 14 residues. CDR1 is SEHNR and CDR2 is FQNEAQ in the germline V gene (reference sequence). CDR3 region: CASSLAELINEQFF. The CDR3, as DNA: TGTGCCAGCAGCTTAGCAGAGCTTATCAATGAGCAGTTCTTC.

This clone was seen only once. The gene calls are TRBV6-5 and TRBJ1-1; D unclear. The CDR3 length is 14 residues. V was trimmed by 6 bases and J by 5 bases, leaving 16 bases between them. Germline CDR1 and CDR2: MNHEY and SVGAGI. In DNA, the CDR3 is TGTGCCAGCAGCCCCCAGGCTGTGGGGACTGAAGCTTTCTTT. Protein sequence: CASSPQAVGTEAFF.

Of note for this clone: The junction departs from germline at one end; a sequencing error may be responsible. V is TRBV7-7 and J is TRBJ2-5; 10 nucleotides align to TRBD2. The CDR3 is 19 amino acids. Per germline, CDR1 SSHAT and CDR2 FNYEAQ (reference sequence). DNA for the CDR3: TGTGCTAGCAGCAAACATCCCCTCGAGCGGGGGGGGGCCCAAGAGACCCAGTACTTC. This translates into CASSKHPLERGGAQETQYF.

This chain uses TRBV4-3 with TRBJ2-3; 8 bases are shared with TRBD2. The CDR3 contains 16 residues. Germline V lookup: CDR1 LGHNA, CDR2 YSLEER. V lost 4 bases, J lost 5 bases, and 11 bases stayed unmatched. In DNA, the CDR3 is TGCGCCAGCAGCCCCCGCTGGGAAGCGGGAGTAGATACGCAGTATTTT. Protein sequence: CASSPRWEAGVDTQYF.

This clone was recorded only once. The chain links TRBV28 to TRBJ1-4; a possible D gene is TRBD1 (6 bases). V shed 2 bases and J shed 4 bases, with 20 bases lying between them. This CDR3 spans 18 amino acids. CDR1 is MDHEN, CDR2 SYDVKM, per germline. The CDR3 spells CASSLPHGVGAGNEKLFF. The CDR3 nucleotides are TGTGCCAGCAGTTTACCCCACGGGGTGGGGGCCGGTAATGAAAAACTGTTTTTT.

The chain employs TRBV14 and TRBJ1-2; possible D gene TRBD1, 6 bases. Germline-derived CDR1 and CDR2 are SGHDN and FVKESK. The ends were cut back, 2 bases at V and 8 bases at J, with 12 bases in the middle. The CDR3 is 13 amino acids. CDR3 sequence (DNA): TGTGCCAGCAGCCAACGTGCAGGGGACGGCTACACCTTC. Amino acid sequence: CASSQRAGDGYTF.

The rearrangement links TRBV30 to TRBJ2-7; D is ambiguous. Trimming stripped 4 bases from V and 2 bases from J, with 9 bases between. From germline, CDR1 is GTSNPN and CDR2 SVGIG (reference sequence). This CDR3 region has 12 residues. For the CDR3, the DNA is TGTGCCTGGAACCCCGGAGCCTACGAGCAGTACTTC. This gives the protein CAWNPGAYEQYF.

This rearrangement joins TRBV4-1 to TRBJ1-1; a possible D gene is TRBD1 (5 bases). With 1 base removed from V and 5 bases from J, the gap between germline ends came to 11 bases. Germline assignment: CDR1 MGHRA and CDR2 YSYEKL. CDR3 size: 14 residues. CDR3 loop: CASSQAYGGTEAFF. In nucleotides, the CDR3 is TGCGCCAGCAGCCAAGCCTACGGGGGGACTGAAGCTTTCTTT.

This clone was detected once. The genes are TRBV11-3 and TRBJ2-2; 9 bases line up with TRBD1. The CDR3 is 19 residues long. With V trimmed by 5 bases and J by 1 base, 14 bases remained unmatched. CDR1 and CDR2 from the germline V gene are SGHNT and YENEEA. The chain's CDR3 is CASSIPPGQGSGNTGELFF. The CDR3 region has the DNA TGTGCCAGCAGCATCCCTCCGGGACAGGGATCGGGGAACACCGGGGAGCTGTTTTTT.

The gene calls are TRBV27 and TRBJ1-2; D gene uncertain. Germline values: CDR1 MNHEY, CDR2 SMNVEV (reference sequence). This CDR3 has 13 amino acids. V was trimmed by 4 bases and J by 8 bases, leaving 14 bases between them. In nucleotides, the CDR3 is TGTGCCAGCAGTTCCACCGACCGGACGGGCTACACCTTC. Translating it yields CASSSTDRTGYTF.

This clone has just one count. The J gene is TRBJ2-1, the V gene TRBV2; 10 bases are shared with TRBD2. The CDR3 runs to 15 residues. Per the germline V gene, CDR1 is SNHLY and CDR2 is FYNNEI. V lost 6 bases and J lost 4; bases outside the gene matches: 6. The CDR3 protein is CASSSTSGAYNEQFF. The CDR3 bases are TGTGCCAGCAGCTCCACTAGCGGGGCGTACAATGAGCAGTTCTTC.

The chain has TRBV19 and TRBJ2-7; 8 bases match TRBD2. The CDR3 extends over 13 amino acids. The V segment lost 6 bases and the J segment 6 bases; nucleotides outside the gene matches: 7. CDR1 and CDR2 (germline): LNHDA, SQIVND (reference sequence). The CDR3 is CASSPAGGLEQYF. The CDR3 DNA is TGTGCCAGTAGCCCGGCGGGGGGTCTCGAGCAGTACTTC.